Below are 26 T cell receptor beta chains sequenced from a single sample in a study of control samples from healthy donors and cancer patients. The repertoire was sequenced with immunoSEQ multiplex PCR; TCRdb's copy has only in-frame clones and lacks some. The table has over 150,000 clones, approximately 93% seen once. The sample consisted of blood. These receptors all come from a man aged 40-49 years in good health.

DNA for the CDR3: TGTGCCAGCAGTGTTGTAGCTAGCGGGGGGTCCTACAATGAGCAGTTCTTC. Residues: CASSVVASGGSYNEQFF. This sequence joins TRBV2 and TRBJ2-1; 11 bases are a match to TRBD2. V lost 4 bases to trimming and J lost 1 base; unmatched junction nucleotides: 6. The germline CDR1 and CDR2 sequences are SNHLY and FYNNEI. The CDR3 has 17 residues.

The chain uses TRBV2 and TRBJ1-5, with 9 bases fitting TRBD1. V lost 8 bases to trimming and J lost 6 bases; unmatched junction nucleotides: 5. Germline V lookup: CDR1 SNHLY, CDR2 FYNNEI. This CDR3 region has 13 residues. In DNA form, the CDR3 reads TGTGCCAGCGGGGGACAGGGCCCTCAGCCCCAGCATTTT. Encoded protein: CASGGQGPQPQHF.

The CDR3 loop is CASSPRGPGANVLTF. The CDR3 DNA reads TGTGCCAGTAGTCCCAGGGGGCCTGGGGCCAACGTCCTGACTTTC. J is TRBJ2-6 and V is TRBV19, with 8 bases matching TRBD1. The CDR3 spans 15 residues. J was trimmed by 2 bases and V by 5 bases; bases with no gene match: 2. Germline assignment: CDR1 LNHDA and CDR2 SQIVND (reference sequence). The full variable domain, in which reference TRBV19 and TRBJ2-6 provide the parts outside the CDR3, is DGGITQSPKYLFRKEGQNVTLSCEQNLNHDAMYWYRQDPGQGLRLIYYSQIVNDFQKGDIAEGYSVSREKKESFPLTVTSAQKNPTAFYLCASSPRGPGANVLTFGAGSRLTVL.

The chain joins TRBV6-6 to TRBJ2-6; D is unclear. The CDR3 loop spans 11 amino acids. The germline V gene has CDR1 MNHNY and CDR2 SVGAGI (reference sequence). The V end was cut by 4 bases, the J end by 10 bases, with 5 bases between. Here the CDR3 reads CASSSINVLTF. The CDR3 DNA reads as TGTGCCAGCAGTTCAATAAACGTCCTGACTTTC.

V gene TRBV28 combines with J gene TRBJ2-7; weak D call: TRBD1 (7 bases). CDR1 and CDR2 from the germline V gene are MDHEN and SYDVKM. V was shortened by 5 bases and J by 0 bases, with 14 bases between the two germline ends. CDR3 length: 15 residues. In DNA form, the CDR3 reads TGTGCCAGCAGTCCCCCAGGGGGGCGCTCCTACGAGCAGTACTTC. This encodes CASSPPGGRSYEQYF.

The chain joins TRBV6-5 to TRBJ1-5; the D gene is possibly TRBD1 (6 bases). The V and J ends lost 6 bases and 1 base respectively, with 13 bases between them. Germline CDR1 and CDR2: MNHEY and SVGAGI. This CDR3 region has 15 residues. CDR3 region: CASRRGGGSNQPQHF. Written as DNA, the CDR3 is TGTGCCAGCAGGAGGGGGGGAGGGAGCAATCAGCCCCAGCATTTT.

The chain carries TRBV9 and TRBJ2-5, with D possibly TRBD2 on 5 matching bases. The CDR3 consists of 13 residues. Trimming cost V 4 bases and J 9 bases, with 16 bases left between them. Germline V lookup: CDR1 SGDLS, CDR2 YYNGEE. The CDR3 coding sequence is TGTGCCAGCAGCATCGGGATCCTCGGGGCCCAGTACTTC. Protein: CASSIGILGAQYF.

J is TRBJ1-1 and V is TRBV6-1; D may be TRBD1 (5 bases). The CDR3 has 14 amino acids. The V end was cut by 2 bases, the J end by 1 base, with 8 bases between. The V gene's germline CDR1 is MNHNS and CDR2 SASEGT. Here the CDR3 reads CASSELGQNTEAFF. CDR3 sequence (DNA): TGTGCCAGCAGTGAACTGGGGCAGAACACTGAAGCTTTCTTT.

Points on this clone: Other DNA sequences in the same sample also yield this CDR3. This chain uses TRBV6-2 or TRBV6-3 with TRBJ2-2; D is ambiguous. Per germline, CDR1 MNHEY and CDR2 SVGEGT. Trimming cost V 0 bases and J 2 bases, with 1 base left between them. The CDR3 consists of 13 residues. Here the CDR3 reads CASSYSNTGELFF. Written as DNA, the CDR3 is TGTGCCAGCAGTTACTCAAACACCGGGGAGCTGTTTTTT.

The chain uses TRBV9 and TRBJ2-1; possibly TRBD1 or TRBD2 for D (5 bases each). The CDR3 length is 15 residues. V was clipped by 2 bases and J by 1 base, with 10 bases between them. Germline V gene sequence: CDR1 SGDLS, CDR2 YYNGEE. The CDR3 sequence is CASSVGTASYNEQFF. CDR3 DNA sequence: TGTGCCAGCAGCGTTGGGACGGCGTCCTACAATGAGCAGTTCTTC.

The chain uses TRBV27 and TRBJ2-5; D possibly corresponds to TRBD2 (5 bases). CDR1 and CDR2 from the germline V gene are MNHEY and SMNVEV (reference sequence). This CDR3 has 12 residues. The V end lost 3 bases, the J end lost 4 bases, and 6 bases lay between the germline ends. The CDR3 DNA follows: TGTGCCAGCAGTTTCGAGGGAGAGACCCAGTACTTC. Translating gives CASSFEGETQYF.

The gene calls are TRBV6-5 and TRBJ1-5, with D unclear. CDR1 and CDR2 (germline): MNHEY, SVGAGI. The CDR3 contains 13 residues. V lost 2 bases to trimming and J lost 4 bases, with 6 bases between them. The CDR3 spells CASSYVENQPQHF. The CDR3 DNA reads TGTGCCAGCAGTTACGTCGAAAATCAGCCCCAGCATTTT.

The chain links TRBV3-1 (or the pseudogene TRBV3-2) to TRBJ2-3; the D call may be TRBD1 or TRBD2 (6 bases each). Germline V gene data show CDR1 as LGHDT and CDR2 as YNNKEL (reference sequence). CDR3 size: 15 residues. Trimming stripped 4 bases from V and 3 bases from J, with 14 bases between. CDR3 in DNA: TGTGCCAGCAGCCGGGACGGGGGCGGAACAGATACGCAGTATTTT. This encodes CASSRDGGGTDTQYF.

J is TRBJ2-3 and V is TRBV11-2, with TRBD2 matching 8 bases. The trim removed 4 bases at V and 4 bases at J, leaving 13 bases unmatched. Germline loops: CDR1 SGHAT, CDR2 FQNNGV. CDR3 size: 17 residues. The CDR3 DNA is TGTGCCAGCAGCTCCCAACCGGGGGGGCCAGTCGCAGATACGCAGTATTTT. This translates into CASSSQPGGPVADTQYF.

The chain carries TRBV9 and TRBJ1-2; D gene ambiguous. Germline V gives CDR1 SGDLS, CDR2 YYNGEE. This CDR3 region has 13 residues. Trimming pared 0 bases from V and 4 bases from J, leaving 7 bases between. For the CDR3, the DNA is TGTGCCAGCAGCGTAGGGGCTGTCTATGGCTACACCTTC. The encoded protein is CASSVGAVYGYTF.

Written as DNA, the CDR3 is TGTGCCAGCAGCGTAGTCGACGCCGTGGGGGAGACCCAGTACTTC. It translates to CASSVVDAVGETQYF. V is TRBV9 and J is TRBJ2-5; D is uncertain. Deletions cut 0 bases from V and 5 bases from J, with 14 bases between. This CDR3 is built from 15 residues. From germline, CDR1 is SGDLS and CDR2 YYNGEE.

V and J are TRBV27 and TRBJ1-5; D is unclear. The germline V gene encodes CDR1 MNHEY and CDR2 SMNVEV (reference sequence). The CDR3 runs 15 residues. V lost 5 bases, J lost 0 bases, and 11 bases lay in between. CDR3 residues: CASSLAENSNQPQHF. CDR3 bases: TGTGCCAGCAGTCTGGCAGAAAATAGCAATCAGCCCCAGCATTTT.

The chain joins TRBV21-1 to TRBJ2-3; the table's D call TRBD1 went unverified against the DNA. TRBV21-1 constitutes a pseudogene. This CDR3 spans 17 amino acids. The CDR3 is CASSKADRQLGTDTQYF. The CDR3 region has the DNA TGTGCCAGCAGCAAGGCGGACAGACAGCTTGGGACAGATACGCAGTATTTT.

This clone has more than one count but fewer than ten. The V and J genes are TRBV5-6 and TRBJ2-5; no clear D. The V and J ends lost 4 bases and 4 bases respectively, with 5 bases between them. Germline CDR1 and CDR2: SGHDT and YYEEEE. The CDR3 length is 11 residues. CDR3 DNA sequence: TGTGCCAGCAGCAAGACAGAGACCCAGTACTTC. Amino acids: CASSKTETQYF.

CDR3 region: CASSSTRGLSPQHF. The CDR3 DNA sequence: TGTGCCAGCTCTTCCACGCGTGGGCTGAGTCCCCAGCATTTT. This sequence joins TRBV27 and TRBJ1-5; no firm D call. Germline CDR1 reads MNHEY; CDR2 reads SMNVEV (reference sequence). This CDR3 has 14 amino acids. The V end lost 8 bases, the J end lost 10 bases, and 21 bases lay between the germline ends.

The rearrangement links TRBV19 to TRBJ1-5, with D perhaps matching TRBD1 (6 bases). Germline V gene lookup returns CDR1 LNHDA and CDR2 SQIVND (reference sequence). The V end was cut by 5 bases, the J end by 4 bases, with 21 bases between. The CDR3 covers 17 residues. DNA of the CDR3: TGTGCCAGTAGTCCCCGACAGGCGGTGACCTTTAATCAGCCCCAGCATTTT. This encodes CASSPRQAVTFNQPQHF.

This chain uses TRBV12-3 or TRBV12-4 with TRBJ1-4; no clear D. V lost 5 bases, J lost 5 bases, and 6 bases lay in between. The CDR3 consists of 12 residues. The CDR3 is CASSQLNEKLFF. The CDR3 bases are TGTGCCAGCAGTCAATTAAATGAAAAACTGTTTTTT.

The chain combines TRBV5-1 with TRBJ2-1, with no clear D. Germline CDR1 and CDR2: SGHRS and YFSETQ. The CDR3 runs 12 residues. Deletions cut 1 base from V and 10 bases from J, with 9 bases between. CDR3 sequence: CASSLKANEQFF. The CDR3, as DNA: TGCGCCAGCAGCTTGAAAGCGAACGAGCAGTTCTTC.

The chain carries TRBV2 and TRBJ1-2; 10 bases are a match to TRBD1. Germline V gives CDR1 SNHLY, CDR2 FYNNEI. J lost 7 bases, V lost 4 bases, and 9 bases had no gene match. This CDR3 comprises 15 residues. The CDR3 loop reads CASSGDRGVRPGYTF. The DNA for the CDR3 is TGTGCCAGCAGTGGGGACAGGGGTGTCAGGCCTGGCTACACCTTC. Filled out from reference TRBV2 and TRBJ1-2, the complete variable domain reads EPEVTQTPSHQVTQMGQEVILRCVPISNHLYFYWYRQILGQKVEFLVSFYNNEISEKSEIFDDQFSVERPDGSNFTLKIRSTKLEDSAMYFCASSGDRGVRPGYTFGSGTRLTVV.

The chain joins TRBV3-1 (or the pseudogene TRBV3-2) to TRBJ2-7; D may correspond to TRBD1 or TRBD2 (6 bases each). Between the trimmed V and J ends, which lost 3 bases and 3 bases, there was a span of 12 bases. The CDR3 loop spans 14 amino acids. Germline V gene data show CDR1 as LGHDT and CDR2 as YNNKEL (reference sequence). This CDR3 is CASSHRGGDYEQYF. CDR3 DNA: TGTGCCAGCAGCCACAGGGGAGGCGACTACGAGCAGTACTTC.

This chain connects TRBV6-1 to TRBJ1-2; 9 bases are shared with TRBD1. The germline V gene encodes CDR1 MNHNS and CDR2 SASEGT. The ends lost 3 bases at V and 7 bases at J; junction bases unmatched: 6. The CDR3 runs to 14 residues. The CDR3: CASSETGGVAGYTF. CDR3 bases: TGTGCCAGCAGTGAGACAGGGGGTGTAGCTGGCTACACCTTC.